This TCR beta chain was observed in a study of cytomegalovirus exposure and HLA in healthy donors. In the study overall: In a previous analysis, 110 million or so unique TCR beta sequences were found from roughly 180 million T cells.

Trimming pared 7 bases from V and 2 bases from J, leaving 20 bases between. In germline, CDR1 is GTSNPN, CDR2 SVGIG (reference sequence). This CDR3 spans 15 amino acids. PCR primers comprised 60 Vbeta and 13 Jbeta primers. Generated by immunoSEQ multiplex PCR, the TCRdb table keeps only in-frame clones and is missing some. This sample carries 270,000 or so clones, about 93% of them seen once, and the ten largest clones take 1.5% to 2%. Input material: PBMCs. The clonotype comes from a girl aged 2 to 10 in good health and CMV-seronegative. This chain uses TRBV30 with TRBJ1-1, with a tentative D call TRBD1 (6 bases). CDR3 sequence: CASTLSNRENTEAFF. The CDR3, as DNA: TGTGCCTCCACACTTTCCAACAGGGAAAACACTGAAGCTTTCTTT.